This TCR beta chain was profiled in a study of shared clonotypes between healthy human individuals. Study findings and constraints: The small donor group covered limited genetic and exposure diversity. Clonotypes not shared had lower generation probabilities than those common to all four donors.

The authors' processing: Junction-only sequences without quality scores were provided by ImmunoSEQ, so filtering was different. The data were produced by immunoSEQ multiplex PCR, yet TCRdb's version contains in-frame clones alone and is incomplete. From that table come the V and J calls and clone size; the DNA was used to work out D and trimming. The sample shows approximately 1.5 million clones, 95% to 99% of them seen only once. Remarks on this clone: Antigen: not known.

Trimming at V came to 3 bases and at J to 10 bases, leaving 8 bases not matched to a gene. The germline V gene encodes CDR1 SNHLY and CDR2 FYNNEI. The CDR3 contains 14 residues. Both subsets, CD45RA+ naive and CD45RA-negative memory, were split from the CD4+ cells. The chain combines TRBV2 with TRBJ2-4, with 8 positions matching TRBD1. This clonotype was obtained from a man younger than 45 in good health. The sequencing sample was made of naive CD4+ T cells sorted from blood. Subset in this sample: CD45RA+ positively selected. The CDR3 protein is CASSEDRVAEIQYF. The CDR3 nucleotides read TGTGCCAGCAGTGAGGACAGGGTAGCAGAAATTCAGTACTTC.